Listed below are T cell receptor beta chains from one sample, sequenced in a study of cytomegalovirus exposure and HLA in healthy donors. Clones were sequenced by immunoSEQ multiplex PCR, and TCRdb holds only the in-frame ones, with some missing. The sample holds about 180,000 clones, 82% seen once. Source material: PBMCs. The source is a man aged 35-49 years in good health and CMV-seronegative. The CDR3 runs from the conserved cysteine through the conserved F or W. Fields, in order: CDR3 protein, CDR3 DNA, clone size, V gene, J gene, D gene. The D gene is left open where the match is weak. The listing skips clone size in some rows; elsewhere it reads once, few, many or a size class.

CASSEAGNYGYTF	TGTGCCAGCAGTGAGGCGGGAAACTATGGCTACACCTTC	-	TRBV6-1	TRBJ1-2	-
CASSFAQGTYNEQFF	TGTGCCAGCAGCTTCGCTCAGGGTACCTACAATGAGCAGTTCTTC	-	TRBV5-4	TRBJ2-1	-
CASSLGRNTEAFF	TGTGCCAGCAGCTTGGGGAGGAACACTGAAGCTTTCTTT	-	TRBV11-2	TRBJ1-1	-
CASSELGPTEAFF	TGTGCCAGCAGTGAATTGGGGCCCACTGAAGCTTTCTTT	-	TRBV6-1	TRBJ1-1	-
CASSERPANTGELFF	TGTGCCAGCAGCGAGCGACCGGCGAACACCGGGGAGCTGTTTTTT	-	TRBV7-2	TRBJ2-2	-
CASGGGGATYEQYF	TGTGCCAGCGGGGGAGGCGGTGCCACCTACGAGCAGTACTTC	-	TRBV28	TRBJ2-7	-
CASSRDSQETQYF	TGTGCCAGCAGTAGGGACAGCCAAGAGACCCAGTACTTC	-	TRBV7-2	TRBJ2-5	TRBD1
CAISLEGRETDTQYF	TGTGCCATCAGCCTTGAGGGGAGGGAAACAGATACGCAGTATTTT	-	TRBV10-3	TRBJ2-3	TRBD2
CSVGYSDGLNF	TGCAGCGTGGGGTATTCGGACGGACTGAACTTC	few	TRBV29-1	TRBJ1-2	-
CASSLGGGVLTGELFF	TGTGCCAGCAGTTTAGGGGGGGGAGTCTTAACCGGGGAGCTGTTTTTT	-	TRBV27	TRBJ2-2	TRBD2
CASRDRSMLRRGYGYTF	TGTGCCAGCAGGGATCGGAGTATGCTCCGGCGGGGCTATGGCTACACCTTC	-	TRBV5-6	TRBJ1-2	-
CASSPSAVGSGYGYTF	TGTGCCAGCAGTCCAAGCGCTGTCGGGAGCGGCTATGGCTACACCTTC	-	TRBV28	TRBJ1-2	-
CASSPPGQGGYGYTF	TGTGCCAGCAGTCCCCCGGGACAGGGCGGCTATGGCTACACCTTC	-	TRBV28	TRBJ1-2	TRBD1
CASSLHRGGNQPQHF	TGTGCCAGCAGTTTACACAGGGGAGGCAATCAGCCCCAGCATTTT	-	TRBV6-5	TRBJ1-5	TRBD1
CASSFLGQGDANALYGYTF	TGTGCCAGCAGTTTTTTGGGACAGGGCGACGCCAACGCCCTATATGGCTACACCTTC	-	TRBV28	TRBJ1-2	TRBD1
CASSGDRGWYEQYF	TGTGCCAGCAGTGGGGACAGGGGGTGGTACGAGCAGTACTTC	-	TRBV2	TRBJ2-7	TRBD1
CASSQAAAASSYNEQFF	TGTGCCAGCAGCCAAGCGGCGGCGGCAAGCTCCTACAATGAGCAGTTCTTC	-	TRBV14	TRBJ2-1	-
CASSMGLAGGRQETQYF	TGTGCCAGCAGCATGGGACTAGCGGGCGGCCGACAAGAGACCCAGTACTTC	-	TRBV5-8	TRBJ2-5	TRBD2
CASSPVKTYEQYF	TGTGCCAGCAGCCCAGTAAAAACCTACGAGCAGTACTTC	-	TRBV25-1	TRBJ2-7	-
CASAQGRDQETQYF	TGTGCCAGCGCGCAGGGGCGAGACCAAGAGACCCAGTACTTC	-	TRBV2	TRBJ2-5	-
CASSLDGQGARGYTF	TGCGCCAGCAGTTTGGACGGACAGGGGGCGCGTGGCTACACCTTC	-	TRBV5-1	TRBJ1-2	TRBD1
CASSLGDRDRDTQYF	TGCGCCAGCAGCTTGGGGGACAGGGATCGGGATACGCAGTATTTT	-	TRBV5-1	TRBJ2-3	TRBD1
CASSEAWGDNGELFF	TGTGCCAGCAGTGAAGCTTGGGGGGATAACGGGGAGCTGTTTTTT	-	TRBV6-1	TRBJ2-2	-
CASLPSLRGRGETQYF	TGTGCCAGCCTACCTAGCTTGCGGGGGCGCGGGGAGACCCAGTACTTC	-	TRBV5-5	TRBJ2-5	-
CSVEEGARAKNIQYF	TGCAGCGTTGAGGAGGGGGCGCGGGCCAAAAACATTCAGTACTTC	once	TRBV29-1	TRBJ2-4	-
CASSPMTGMNTEAFF	TGTGCTAGCAGCCCCATGACAGGGATGAACACTGAAGCTTTCTTT	-	TRBV7-7	TRBJ1-1	TRBD1
CATSRGGQGASYGYTF	TGTGCCACCAGCAGAGGTGGACAGGGGGCGAGCTATGGCTACACCTTC	few	TRBV15	TRBJ1-2	TRBD1
CASSEPGTGKAVSGNEKLFF	TGTGCCAGCAGTGAGCCCGGGACAGGGAAGGCGGTTTCAGGTAATGAAAAACTGTTTTTT	-	TRBV6-1	TRBJ1-4	TRBD1
CASSLGLADGELFF	TGTGCCAGCAGCCTGGGACTAGCGGACGGGGAGCTGTTTTTT	once	TRBV11-2	TRBJ2-2	TRBD2
CASSSTVSRAQHF	TGTGCCAGCAGCTCCACGGTCTCGAGAGCCCAGCATTTT	-	TRBV7-8	TRBJ1-5	-
CASSPQTADTQYF	TGTGCCAGCTCACCCCAAACAGCAGATACGCAGTATTTT	-	TRBV18	TRBJ2-3	-
CASSIGGKTQYF	TGTGCCAGCAGTATCGGGGGAAAGACCCAGTACTTC	-	TRBV27	TRBJ2-5	-
CAISREASTDTQYF	TGTGCCATCAGTCGGGAGGCGAGCACAGATACGCAGTATTTT	few	TRBV10-3	TRBJ2-3	TRBD2
CASSSGGGQTQYF	TGTGCCAGCAGTTCGGGGGGCGGACAGACCCAGTACTTC	once	TRBV27	TRBJ2-5	-
CAWSMGREAFF	TGTGCCTGGAGTATGGGGCGTGAAGCTTTCTTT	-	TRBV30	TRBJ1-1	-
CASSGGTAPYEQYF	TGTGCCAGCAGTGGGGGGACAGCCCCCTACGAGCAGTACTTC	-	TRBV2	TRBJ2-7	TRBD1
CASSVKRSTEAFF	TGTGCCAGCAGCGTAAAACGGAGCACTGAAGCTTTCTTT	-	TRBV9	TRBJ1-1	-
CASRGLAGDTGELFF	TGCGCCAGCAGGGGACTAGCGGGGGACACCGGGGAGCTGTTTTTT	-	TRBV4-1	TRBJ2-2	TRBD2
CASIRQHQETQYF	TGTGCCAGCATACGACAGCACCAAGAGACCCAGTACTTC	-	TRBV6-6	TRBJ2-5	-
CATRVDSGTGELFF	TGTGCCACGAGGGTTGATAGCGGCACCGGGGAGCTGTTTTTT	-	TRBV10-3	TRBJ2-2	-